What follows are 9 T cell receptor beta chains derived from one specimen sequenced in a study of Ad26.COV2.S vaccination and SARS-CoV-2 variants. Documented treatment: about 20 received Ad26.COV2.S at low or high dose, single or two shots; a few received placebo; per-sample allocation not given. Samples were taken on day 63 after the first vaccine or placebo injection. The data were produced by immunoSEQ multiplex PCR, yet TCRdb's version contains in-frame clones alone and is incomplete. The sample has about 410,000 clones, about 90% seen once. Sequences were derived from peripheral blood, sampled in a trial of Ad26.COV2.S vaccine versus placebo. The receptors derive from a person between 18 and 59 years old who received the Ad26.COV2.S COVID-19 vaccine or a placebo.

V usage is TRBV23-1 and J usage is TRBJ2-1; possibly TRBD1 for D (6 bases). TRBV23-1 is an ORF, and what it does is uncertain. Trimming removed 4 bases at V and 2 bases at J, with 15 bases between. CDR3 length: 16 amino acids. CDR3 DNA: TGCGCCAGCAGTCCCCGGACTCCAGGGGCCTACAATGAGCAGTTCTTC. It is translated as CASSPRTPGAYNEQFF.

This chain uses TRBV5-1 with TRBJ2-7, with TRBD1 matching 9 bases. Germline loops: CDR1 SGHRS, CDR2 YFSETQ. The CDR3 has 14 residues. V gave up 4 bases and J gave up 1 base; unmatched junction bases: 3. CDR3 DNA: TGCGCCAGCAGCCGACAGGGGGAATCCTACGAGCAGTACTTC. Translation gives CASSRQGESYEQYF.

This chain links TRBV19 with TRBJ2-1; TRBD1 matches 10 bases. Per the germline V gene, CDR1 is LNHDA and CDR2 is SQIVND (reference sequence). The junction had 4 bases not matched to a gene; V was cut back by 6 bases and J by 5 bases. This CDR3 is 14 amino acids long. The CDR3 loop reads CASRGTGADNEQFF. The CDR3 nucleotides read TGTGCCAGTAGGGGGACAGGGGCGGACAATGAGCAGTTCTTC.

The chain carries TRBV27 and TRBJ2-1; 9 bases match TRBD2. V was pared by 4 bases and J by 5 bases, with 6 bases of the junction left unmatched. The CDR3 is 15 amino acids. Germline loops: CDR1 MNHEY, CDR2 SMNVEV (reference sequence). The CDR3 loop is CASSSRRGGNNEQFF. The CDR3, as DNA: TGTGCCAGCAGTTCACGGCGGGGGGGCAACAATGAGCAGTTCTTC.

The V gene is TRBV9, the J gene TRBJ1-2; maybe TRBD1 (6 bases). The CDR3 covers 17 residues. The germline gives CDR1 SGDLS, CDR2 YYNGEE. V gave up 0 bases and J gave up 5 bases, with 20 bases separating them. The CDR3 protein is CASSVGTQGREEYGYTF. CDR3 nucleotides: TGTGCCAGCAGCGTAGGAACACAGGGAAGGGAGGAGTATGGCTACACCTTC.

CDR3 loop: CASTRTGVDTQYF. The CDR3 nucleotides are TGTGCCAGCACTAGGACAGGGGTAGATACGCAGTATTTT. The genes are TRBV6-5 and TRBJ2-3, with 9 bases fitting TRBD1. The CDR3 has 13 residues. The germline V gene encodes CDR1 MNHEY and CDR2 SVGAGI. The trim removed 7 bases at V and 5 bases at J, leaving 4 bases unmatched.

CDR3 nucleotide sequence: TGTGCCAGCAGCTCCCCACAGGGGATTAATGAAAAACTGTTTTTT. The encoded protein is CASSSPQGINEKLFF. The J gene is TRBJ1-4, the V gene TRBV11-2, with TRBD1 matching 7 bases. CDR3 length: 15 residues. J gave up 4 bases and V 4 bases, and 6 bases lay outside the gene matches. CDR1 and CDR2 (germline): SGHAT, FQNNGV. The complete variable domain, with remaining parts taken from reference TRBV11-2 and TRBJ1-4, reads EAGVAQSPRYKIIEKRQSVAFWCNPISGHATLYWYQQILGQGPKLLIQFQNNGVVDDSQLPKDRFSAERLKGVDSTLKIQPAKLEDSAVYLCASSSPQGINEKLFFGSGTQLSVL.

The rearrangement joins TRBV4-3 to TRBJ1-3, with 8 nucleotides matching TRBD1. After removal of 5 bases from V and 5 bases from J, the junction contained 14 bases not matched to a gene. This CDR3 contains 17 residues. Looked up from germline, CDR1 is LGHNA and CDR2 is YSLEER. CDR3 loop: CASSANRPGQDRNTIYF. As DNA, the CDR3 is TGCGCCAGCAGCGCGAATCGACCGGGACAGGATCGAAACACCATATATTTT.

The CDR3 DNA reads as TGTGCCAGCAGTTTATCCGGGTGGAATCAGCCCCAGCATTTT. This encodes CASSLSGWNQPQHF. The J gene is TRBJ1-5, the V gene TRBV27; D not resolved. CDR3 length: 14 amino acids. Germline V lookup: CDR1 MNHEY, CDR2 SMNVEV (reference sequence). The ends were cut back, 0 bases at V and 4 bases at J, with 7 bases in the middle.